These 16 T cell receptor beta chains were sequenced from one sample in a study of CXCR3-negative and CXCR3-positive naive CD8 T cells. Study-level findings and limits: Hydrophobicity of TRB CDR3s was greater in CXCR3-positive naive cells than in CXCR3-negative naive cells.

Through 5' RACE with UMI labels, the TRB cDNA libraries were prepared. No DNA is given; TCRdb re-called the 5' RACE reads and lists each CDR3 protein once. Its table lists about 110,000 distinct CDR3 sequences. Their antigens remain unidentified. The source material was naive CXCR3+ CD8+ T cells from blood. Specified subset: CD45RO-CCR7+CD27+CD95- naive CD8+ T cells expressing CXCR3 (TNR3+). All receptors come from a human donor in good health. Some clones in this sample may be carry-over from other donors' samples.

The J gene is TRBJ2-1, the V gene TRBV6-2 or TRBV6-3. This CDR3 is 15 amino acids long. CDR1 is MNHEY, CDR2 SVGEGT, per germline. CDR3 region: CASSYATSGGNEQFF.

V is TRBV6-2 or TRBV6-3 and J is TRBJ2-3; the TCRdb call, TRBD2, lacks DNA for checking. Germline CDR1 and CDR2: MNHEY and SVGEGT. The length of the CDR3 is 18 residues. CDR3 sequence: CASSQGLAGGPSTDTQYF.

This chain joins TRBV11-3 and TRBJ1-2. Germline loops: CDR1 SGHNT, CDR2 YENEEA. This CDR3 spans 14 amino acids. CDR3 region: CASSQRNSNYGYTF.

The chain has TRBV20-1 and TRBJ2-7; TCRdb lists TRBD2, though no DNA is available to test this call. This CDR3 has 14 residues. The germline CDR1 and CDR2 sequences are DFQATT and SNEGSKA (reference sequence). CDR3 sequence reads: CSVEPSESSYEQYF.

The rearrangement links TRBV10-3 to TRBJ2-1; TCRdb picks TRBD2, but there is no DNA to check that call. Per the germline V gene, CDR1 is ENHRY and CDR2 is SYGVKD. The CDR3 is 14 residues long. CDR3 residues: CAISGASGRGEQFF.

The V call is TRBV30, the J call TRBJ2-7; lacking DNA, the TRBD2 call made by TCRdb goes unchecked. Germline V CDR1 and CDR2: GTSNPN, SVGIG (reference sequence). The CDR3 is 13 amino acids. The chain's CDR3 is CAWTSSDSDEQYF.

CDR3 protein: CSVLPGSTEAFF. The V and J genes are TRBV29-1 and TRBJ1-1. The CDR3 sequence is 12 residues long. CDR1 is SQVTM and CDR2 is ANQGSEA in the germline V gene.

The rearrangement links TRBV11-1 to TRBJ2-3; TCRdb returns TRBD1, unconfirmable since there is no DNA. The CDR3 has 13 amino acids. Germline V gives CDR1 SGHAT, CDR2 FQDESV (reference sequence). The CDR3 here is CASSSDRADTQYF.

This sequence joins TRBV7-9 and TRBJ2-7; TCRdb reports TRBD2, a call that lacks DNA to check it against. Germline assignment: CDR1 SEHNR and CDR2 FQNEAQ (reference sequence). The CDR3 is 15 residues long. CDR3 sequence: CASSPTLAGHYEQYF.

The V call is TRBV13, the J call TRBJ2-7. CDR3 length equals 12 residues. Looked up from germline, CDR1 is PRHDT and CDR2 is FYEKMQ (reference sequence). The CDR3 sequence: CASSPDTYEQYF.

The chain carries TRBV12-3 or TRBV12-4 and TRBJ2-7. The CDR3 sequence is 15 residues long. The CDR3 reads CASSLIPEKSYEQYF.

The chain carries TRBV4-1 and TRBJ1-2; TCRdb gives TRBD1 as the D gene, but with no DNA this cannot be confirmed. The CDR3 covers 15 residues. The germline CDR1 and CDR2 sequences are MGHRA and YSYEKL. CDR3 region: CASSQETGVLFGYTF.

V is TRBV28 and J is TRBJ1-1; as DNA is missing, the TRBD1 call by TCRdb cannot be tested. The CDR3 runs 14 residues. The germline gives CDR1 MDHEN, CDR2 SYDVKM. The chain's CDR3 is CASSLGRGNTEAFF.

The rearrangement links TRBV7-9 to TRBJ2-1. This CDR3 region has 16 residues. Germline values: CDR1 SEHNR, CDR2 FQNEAQ (reference sequence). CDR3 loop: CASSSPTGGSYNEQFF.

The chain's CDR3 is CASSSYPDAHNF. The rearrangement links TRBV6-2 or TRBV6-3 to TRBJ1-2. Germline CDR1 and CDR2: MNHEY and SVGEGT. The CDR3 runs 12 residues.

The V call is TRBV29-1, the J call TRBJ2-7; as DNA is missing, the TRBD1 call by TCRdb cannot be tested. Germline V gene data show CDR1 as SQVTM and CDR2 as ANQGSEA. This CDR3 is 13 amino acids long. The CDR3 is CSVPRGNSNEQFF.